These T cell receptor beta chains were read from a single sample in a study of T cells in Graves' hyperthyroidism and ophthalmopathy. TCRdb reprocessed the multiplex PCR reads with MiXCR, giving one entry per CDR3 protein. The sample comprises nearly 250,000 distinct CDR3 sequences, about 24% of which are singletons, and approximately 35% rests with the top ten. Sequenced: blood. All receptors derive from a middle-aged woman with Graves' ophthalmopathy. The conserved cysteine and the conserved F or W are not part of the CDR3 here. Fields, in order: D gene, V gene, J gene, CDR3 protein. D genes are given only for firm matches.

>TRBD2|TRBV6-1|TRBJ2-7
ASTPRGTKSYEQY
>.|TRBV5-1|TRBJ2-7
ASNGGAHEQY
>TRBD2|TRBV24-1|TRBJ2-5
ATSSREEQETQY
>.|TRBV6-1|TRBJ2-5
ATQGGSETQY
>.|TRBV11-2|TRBJ2-5
ASSLGVGLETQY
>.|TRBV4-1|TRBJ1-3
ASSQAGGPSGNTIY
>.|TRBV19|TRBJ2-7
ASSISPGRTYEQY
>.|TRBV7-9|TRBJ2-7
ASSLGVYEQY
>TRBD1|TRBV4-2|TRBJ2-5
ASSQEEGRQGDSRVTQY
>.|TRBV7-2|TRBJ2-5
ASSSTPVPQETQY
>TRBD2|TRBV5-1|TRBJ2-2
ASSLAGLAGVSGELF
>TRBD1|TRBV28|TRBJ1-6
ASSFPDRGYNSPLH
>TRBD1|TRBV28|TRBJ1-1
ASSYSAQGHTEAF
>.|TRBV29-1|TRBJ1-2
SVAGGPDYGYT
>.|TRBV7-6|TRBJ2-5
ASSRDAGAETQY
>.|TRBV27|TRBJ2-6
ASSFRLSGANVLT
>.|TRBV28|TRBJ2-2
ASSIPYTGELF